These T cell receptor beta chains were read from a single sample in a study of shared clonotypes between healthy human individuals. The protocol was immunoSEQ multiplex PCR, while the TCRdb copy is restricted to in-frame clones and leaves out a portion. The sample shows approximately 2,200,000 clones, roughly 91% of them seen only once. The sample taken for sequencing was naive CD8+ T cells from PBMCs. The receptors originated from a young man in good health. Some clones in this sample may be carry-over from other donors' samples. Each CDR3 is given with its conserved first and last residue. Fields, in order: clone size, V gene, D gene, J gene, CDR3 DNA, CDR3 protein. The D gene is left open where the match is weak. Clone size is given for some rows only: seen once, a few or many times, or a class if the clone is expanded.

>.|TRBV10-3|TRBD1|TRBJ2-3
TGTGCCATCAGCGGACAGGGGGGGACAGATACGCAGTATTTT
CAISGQGGTDTQYF
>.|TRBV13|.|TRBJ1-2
TGTGCCAGCAGCGGTGGGAGAGTGAACTATGGCTACACCTTC
CASSGGRVNYGYTF
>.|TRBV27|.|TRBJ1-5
TGTGCCAGCAGTTTAGCCCCGACGGGCGTGAGCTTCAATCAGCCCCAGCATTTT
CASSLAPTGVSFNQPQHF
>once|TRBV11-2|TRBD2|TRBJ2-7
TGTGCCAGCAGCTTAGATGGGGCTAGCGGTAGTGAGCAGTACTTC
CASSLDGASGSEQYF
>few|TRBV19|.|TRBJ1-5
TGTGCCAGTCACTGGAAGTGGGGTAGCAATCAGCCCCAGCATTTT
CASHWKWGSNQPQHF
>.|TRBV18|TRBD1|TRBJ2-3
TGTGCCAGCTCAGCCGGGACAGCTCGCACAGATACGCAGTATTTT
CASSAGTARTDTQYF
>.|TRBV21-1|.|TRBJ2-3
TGTGCCGGATCGATGGGGGCAGGCGACCTACACAAAGATACGCAGTATTTT
CAGSMGAGDLHKDTQYF
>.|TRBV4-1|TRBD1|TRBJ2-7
TGCGCCAGCAGCCAGAGGGACAGGGTATCCTACGAGCAGTACTTC
CASSQRDRVSYEQYF
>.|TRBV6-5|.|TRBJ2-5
TGTGCCAGCAGTTACGGGAGCGAATACCAAGAGACCCAGTACTTC
CASSYGSEYQETQYF
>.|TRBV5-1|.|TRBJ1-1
TGCGCCAGCAGCTTGGAAGGTTGGGAGGACACTGAAGCTTTCTTT
CASSLEGWEDTEAFF
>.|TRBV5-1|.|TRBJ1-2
TGCGCCAGCAGCTTAACAGATCTCTATGGCTACACCTTC
CASSLTDLYGYTF
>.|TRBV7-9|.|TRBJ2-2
TGTGCCAGCAGCAAATCACCTCCAGGGTTGGGCACCGGGGAGCTGTTTTTT
CASSKSPPGLGTGELFF
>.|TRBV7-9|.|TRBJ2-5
TGTGCCAGCAGCCCAAGGGACACACAAGAGACCCAGTACTTC
CASSPRDTQETQYF
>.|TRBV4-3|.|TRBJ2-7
TGCGCCAGCAGCCAAGATGAGGCGGGGGCAAGGGAGCAGTACTTC
CASSQDEAGAREQYF
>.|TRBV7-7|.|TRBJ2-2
TGTGCCAGCCGCTCTACAATCAACACCGGGGAGCTGTTTTTT
CASRSTINTGELFF
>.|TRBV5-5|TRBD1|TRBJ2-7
TGTGCCAGCAGCTGGGGCACGACAGGGGACGTTGACCACGAGCAGTACTTC
CASSWGTTGDVDHEQYF
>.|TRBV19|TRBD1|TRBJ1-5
TGTGCCAGTAGTATCGGGGGGACAGGACTCAATCAGCCCCAGCATTTT
CASSIGGTGLNQPQHF
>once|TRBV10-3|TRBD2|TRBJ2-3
TGTGCCATCAGTGAGGGGACTAGCGGGAGTTATACGCAGTATTTT
CAISEGTSGSYTQYF
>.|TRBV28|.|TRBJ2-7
TGTGCCAGCAGTTTCCGAAAAACCACTTCCGAGCAGTACTTC
CASSFRKTTSEQYF
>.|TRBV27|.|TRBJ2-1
TGTGCCAGCAGTCTGACATTTTGGCATGAGCAGTTCTTC
CASSLTFWHEQFF
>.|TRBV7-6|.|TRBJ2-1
TGTGCCAGCAGCTTAGATCTGAGGGAGAGCTCCTACAATGAGCAGTTCTTC
CASSLDLRESSYNEQFF
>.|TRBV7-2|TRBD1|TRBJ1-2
TGTGCCAGCAGCGATAGAGGGGGCGGCTACACCTTC
CASSDRGGGYTF
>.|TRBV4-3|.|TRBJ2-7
TGCGCCAGCAGCCATTACCTCCTCAACGACGAGCAGTACTTC
CASSHYLLNDEQYF
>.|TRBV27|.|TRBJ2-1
TGTGCCAGCAGTTTAGACCATATATCCTACAATGAGCAGTTCTTC
CASSLDHISYNEQFF
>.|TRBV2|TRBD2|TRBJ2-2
TGTGCCAGCAGTGAAGGGTGGCGGGAGGGACCCGGGGAGCTGTTTTTT
CASSEGWREGPGELFF
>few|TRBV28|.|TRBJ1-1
TGTGCCAGCAGCCTGGGGGAGGGAAACACTGAAGCTTTCTTT
CASSLGEGNTEAFF
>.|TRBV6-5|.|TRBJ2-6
TGTGCCAGCAGCCAGGGTTCTGGGGCCAACGTCCTGACTTTC
CASSQGSGANVLTF
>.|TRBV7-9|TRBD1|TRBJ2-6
TGTGCCAGCAGCCCTAGGACAGGGGGCACTGGGGCCAACGTCCTGACTTTC
CASSPRTGGTGANVLTF
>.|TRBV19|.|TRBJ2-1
TGTGCCAGTAGTATCAGCCCCGGGAGTTACAATGAGCAGTTCTTC
CASSISPGSYNEQFF
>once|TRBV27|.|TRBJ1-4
TGTGCCAGCAGTTTAAGACAGTATAATGAAAAACTGTTTTTT
CASSLRQYNEKLFF
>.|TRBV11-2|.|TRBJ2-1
TGTGCCAGCAGCTTTTACTCTCGCTTCTCTCACAATGAGCAGTTCTTC
CASSFYSRFSHNEQFF
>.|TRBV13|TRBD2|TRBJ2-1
TGTGCCAGCAGCTCCACGCCGGGACTAGCCTACAATGAGCAGTTCTTC
CASSSTPGLAYNEQFF
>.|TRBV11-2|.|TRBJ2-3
TGTGCCAGCAGCTTAGCACTAGACATTTCAGATACGCAGTATTTT
CASSLALDISDTQYF
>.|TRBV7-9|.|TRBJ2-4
TGTGCCAGCAGCAAGAGGACAGAAGGAGACATTCAGTACTTC
CASSKRTEGDIQYF
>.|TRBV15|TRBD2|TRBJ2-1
TGTGCCACCAGCAGATATTCCGGGACTAGCGATAATGAGCAGTTCTTC
CATSRYSGTSDNEQFF
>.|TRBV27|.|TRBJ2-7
TGTGCCAGCAGTTTAACTGCCTCCTACGAGCAGTACTTC
CASSLTASYEQYF
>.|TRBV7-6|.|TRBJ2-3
TGTGCCAGCAGCCACAAGTCCGCCTACACAGATACGCAGTATTTT
CASSHKSAYTDTQYF
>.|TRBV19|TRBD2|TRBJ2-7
TGTGCCAGTAGTAACGGGACTAGCGGGAGCCCCAGCTACGAGCAGTACTTC
CASSNGTSGSPSYEQYF
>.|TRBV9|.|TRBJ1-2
TGTGCCAGCAGCGTAGGTGCCGGAGGTGGCTACACCTTC
CASSVGAGGGYTF
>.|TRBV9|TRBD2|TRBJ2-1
TGTGCCAGCAGCCGGTCACGACTAGCGGGAGGAACCGAGCAGTTCTTC
CASSRSRLAGGTEQFF
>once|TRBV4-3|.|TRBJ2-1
TGCGCCAGCAGCCAAGCTTCCCCCAGTCGCAATGAGCAGTTCTTC
CASSQASPSRNEQFF
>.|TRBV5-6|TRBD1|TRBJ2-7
TGTGCCAGCAGCTTCCGACAGGGGTACGAGCAGTACTTC
CASSFRQGYEQYF
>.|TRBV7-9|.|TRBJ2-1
TGTGCCAGCAGCTTCCAGGAGGTCGGGGCCGATGAGCAGTTCTTC
CASSFQEVGADEQFF
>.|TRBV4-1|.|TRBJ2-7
TGCGCCAGCAGCCAAGGACAGCGCGACGAGCAGTACTTC
CASSQGQRDEQYF
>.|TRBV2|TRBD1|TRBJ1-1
TGTGCCACCGTGACAGGGGGCCCTGAAGCTTTCTTT
CATVTGGPEAFF
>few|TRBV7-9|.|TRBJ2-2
TGTGCCAGCAGTTCTAGCAGCACCGGGGAGCTGTTTTTT
CASSSSSTGELFF
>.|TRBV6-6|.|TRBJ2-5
TGTGCCAGCAGTTACGATGCTTCGGAGACCCAGTACTTC
CASSYDASETQYF
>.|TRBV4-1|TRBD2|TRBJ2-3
TGCGCCAGCAGCCAAGGTGCTAGCGGGGCGGGAGGGTTGGCAGATACGCAGTATTTT
CASSQGASGAGGLADTQYF